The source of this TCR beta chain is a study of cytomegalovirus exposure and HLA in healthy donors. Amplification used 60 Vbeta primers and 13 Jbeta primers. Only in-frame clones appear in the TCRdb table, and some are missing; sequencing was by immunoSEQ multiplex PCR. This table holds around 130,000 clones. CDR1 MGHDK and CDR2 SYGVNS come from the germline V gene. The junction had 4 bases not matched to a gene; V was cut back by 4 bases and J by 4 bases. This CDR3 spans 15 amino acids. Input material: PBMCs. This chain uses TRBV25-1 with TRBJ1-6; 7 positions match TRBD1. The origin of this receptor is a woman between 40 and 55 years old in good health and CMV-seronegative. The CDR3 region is CASSGARGYNSPLHF. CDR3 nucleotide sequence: TGTGCCAGCAGTGGGGCCAGGGGGTATAATTCACCCCTCCACTTT.